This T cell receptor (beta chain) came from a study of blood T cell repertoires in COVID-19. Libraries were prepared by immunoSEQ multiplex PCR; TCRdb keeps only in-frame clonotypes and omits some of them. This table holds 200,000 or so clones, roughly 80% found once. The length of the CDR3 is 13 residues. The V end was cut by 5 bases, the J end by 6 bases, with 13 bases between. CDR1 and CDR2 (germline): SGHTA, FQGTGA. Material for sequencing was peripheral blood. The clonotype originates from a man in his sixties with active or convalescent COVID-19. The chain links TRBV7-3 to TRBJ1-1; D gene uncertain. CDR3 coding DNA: TGTGCCAGCAGCCCAATCCCCGGGTCTGAAGCTTTCTTT. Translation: CASSPIPGSEAFF.